The following is a TCR beta chain sequence with its context. Generated by immunoSEQ multiplex PCR, the TCRdb table keeps only in-frame clones and is missing some. Of 150,000 to 200,000 clones detected, around 89% appear once; the ten largest clones hold 1.9%. The sample originates from a study of blood T cell repertoires in COVID-19. CDR1 and CDR2 (germline): LNHNV, YYDKDF (reference sequence). The ends lost 5 bases at V and 2 bases at J; junction bases unmatched: 7. The CDR3 is 15 amino acids. The TCR sequence derives from a man younger than 30 who had recovered from COVID-19. The sample comprised peripheral blood. The V gene is TRBV15, the J gene TRBJ2-3, with 7 bases fitting TRBD2. The chain's CDR3 is CATSPGREHTDTQYF. DNA of the CDR3: TGTGCCACCAGCCCGGGGAGGGAACACACAGATACGCAGTATTTT.